These T cell receptor beta chains were read from a single sample in a study of blood T cell repertoires in COVID-19. TCRdb's copy holds only in-frame clones and misses some; the assay was immunoSEQ multiplex PCR. The table shows under 100,000 clones, with around four fifths occurring only once. The sequenced sample consisted of peripheral blood. These receptors were collected from an older man with active or convalescent COVID-19. Each CDR3 is given with its conserved first and last residue. The D gene is left open where the match is weak. Not all rows give a size; the values are once, few, many and, for expanded clones, a class.

V	size	J	D	CDR3	DNA
TRBV5-1	-	TRBJ2-1	TRBD2	CASSDSGSINEQFF	TGCGCCAGCAGCGATAGCGGGAGTATAAATGAGCAGTTCTTC
TRBV5-1	-	TRBJ1-6	-	CASSSERGRSPLHF	TGCGCCAGCAGCTCTGAAAGAGGGAGATCACCCCTCCACTTT
TRBV5-1	-	TRBJ1-1	-	CASSLGPVNTEAFF	TGCGCCAGCAGCTTGGGTCCGGTGAACACTGAAGCTTTCTTT
TRBV6-5	-	TRBJ1-5	TRBD1	CASSYPGQNNQPQHF	TGTGCCAGCAGTTACCCGGGACAGAACAATCAGCCCCAGCATTTT
TRBV5-1	once	TRBJ2-2	-	CASSLEIGELFF	TGCGCCAGCAGCCTAGAGATCGGGGAGCTGTTTTTT
TRBV28	-	TRBJ1-5	TRBD1	CASRGQVALGPQHF	TGTGCCAGCAGAGGACAGGTGGCCTTGGGGCCCCAGCATTTT
TRBV6-1	-	TRBJ1-6	-	CASSDGRPYSPLHF	TGTGCCAGCAGTGATGGGAGGCCTTATTCACCCCTCCACTTT
TRBV12-2	-	TRBJ1-2	-	CASPLIGYTF	TGTGCAAGTCCCCTAATCGGCTACACCTTC
TRBV10-2	-	TRBJ1-4	-	CASRIGATNEKLFF	TGCGCCAGCAGGATAGGGGCGACTAATGAAAAACTGTTTTTT
TRBV25-1	-	TRBJ1-1	TRBD1	CASRRTGDTEAFF	TGTGCCAGCCGGAGGACAGGGGACACTGAAGCTTTCTTT
TRBV11-2	-	TRBJ2-2	TRBD1	CASSLVQGAGGELFF	TGTGCCAGCAGCTTAGTCCAGGGGGCAGGGGGGGAGCTGTTTTTT
TRBV7-2	-	TRBJ2-3	TRBD2	CASSLGGLAGGQDTQYF	TGTGCCAGCAGCTTAGGTGGGCTAGCGGGGGGGCAGGATACGCAGTATTTT
TRBV5-8	-	TRBJ2-3	-	CASSLGLVTDTQYF	TGTGCCAGCAGCTTGGGACTAGTGACAGATACGCAGTATTTT
TRBV14	-	TRBJ2-1	TRBD2	CASSHVKTSGYYNEQFF	TGTGCCAGCAGCCATGTTAAGACTAGCGGGTACTACAATGAGCAGTTCTTC
TRBV5-1	-	TRBJ2-5	-	CASSQRAGQETQYF	TGCGCCAGCAGCCAACGGGCAGGGCAAGAGACCCAGTACTTC
TRBV16	-	TRBJ2-5	TRBD2	CASSQLAGVGETQYF	TGTGCCAGCAGCCAGTTAGCGGGAGTCGGAGAGACCCAGTACTTC
TRBV3-1/TRBV3-2	-	TRBJ2-3	TRBD1	CASSQLPGQGAFTQYF	TGTGCCAGCAGCCAACTACCGGGACAGGGGGCGTTTACGCAGTATTTT
TRBV5-1	-	TRBJ2-1	TRBD1	CASSWAVSGQVYNEQFF	TGCGCCAGCAGCTGGGCCGTGTCGGGACAGGTTTACAATGAGCAGTTCTTC
TRBV28	-	TRBJ1-2	-	CASSLAGPFNYGYTF	TGTGCCAGCAGTTTAGCAGGGCCCTTTAACTATGGCTACACCTTC
TRBV7-2	-	TRBJ1-6	-	CASSTRQLPGGSPLHF	TGTGCCAGCAGCACCCGACAGTTGCCAGGTGGTTCACCCCTCCACTTT
TRBV7-9	-	TRBJ1-1	-	CASSADSLNTEAFF	TGTGCCAGCAGCGCTGACAGCCTCAACACTGAAGCTTTCTTT
TRBV7-9	-	TRBJ2-3	-	CASSLLAWAADTQYF	TGTGCCAGCAGCTTATTGGCATGGGCAGCAGATACGCAGTATTTT
TRBV9	few	TRBJ1-2	TRBD1	CASSVASGTGYGYTF	TGTGCCAGCAGCGTGGCTTCCGGGACAGGCTATGGCTACACCTTC
TRBV6-5	-	TRBJ1-2	TRBD1	CASSPGQGSTYGYTF	TGTGCCAGCAGTCCGGGACAGGGGTCTACGTATGGCTACACCTTC
TRBV7-9	few	TRBJ2-2	-	CASSLSAGFYTGELFF	TGTGCCAGCAGCTTGTCCGCAGGATTTTACACCGGGGAGCTGTTTTTT
TRBV3-1/TRBV3-2	-	TRBJ1-5	-	CASSPTGFNQPQHF	TGTGCCAGCAGTCCAACAGGATTTAATCAGCCCCAGCATTTT
TRBV19	-	TRBJ1-1	-	CASSPTFSRMNTEAFF	TGTGCCAGTAGTCCGACATTCAGTCGAATGAACACTGAAGCTTTCTTT
TRBV2	-	TRBJ1-1	-	CASSEFGQGKAFF	TGTGCCAGCAGTGAATTCGGCCAGGGAAAAGCTTTCTTT
TRBV3-1/TRBV3-2	once	TRBJ1-1	TRBD1	CASSPRDRVGTEAFF	TGTGCCAGCAGCCCCCGGGACAGGGTTGGGACTGAAGCTTTCTTT